This TCR beta chain was observed in a study of cytotoxic CD8 clonotypes in ibrutinib-treated CLL. Trimming cost V 4 bases and J 5 bases, with 12 bases left between them. This CDR3 has 13 amino acids. Germline CDR1 and CDR2: SGHRS and YFSETQ. Method: immunoSEQ multiplex PCR; TCRdb's copy keeps in-frame clones and lacks some. In the table there are hundreds of thousands of clones, 75% to 85% of which are singletons. This sequence originates from a human donor with chronic lymphocytic leukemia. The V and J genes are TRBV5-1 and TRBJ1-2; TRBD1 might be the D (5 bases). Sequencing was performed on PBMCs, taken after 12 months of ibrutinib treatment. CDR3 residues: CASSGGPLYGYTF. The CDR3 coding sequence is TGCGCCAGCAGCGGGGGTCCGCTTTATGGCTACACCTTC. The full variable domain, completed using reference TRBV5-1 and TRBJ1-2, is KAGVTQTPRYLIKTRGQQVTLSCSPISGHRSVSWYQQTPGQGLQFLFEYFSETQRNKGNFPGRFSGRQFSNSRSEMNVSTLELGDSALYLCASSGGPLYGYTFGSGTRLTVV.